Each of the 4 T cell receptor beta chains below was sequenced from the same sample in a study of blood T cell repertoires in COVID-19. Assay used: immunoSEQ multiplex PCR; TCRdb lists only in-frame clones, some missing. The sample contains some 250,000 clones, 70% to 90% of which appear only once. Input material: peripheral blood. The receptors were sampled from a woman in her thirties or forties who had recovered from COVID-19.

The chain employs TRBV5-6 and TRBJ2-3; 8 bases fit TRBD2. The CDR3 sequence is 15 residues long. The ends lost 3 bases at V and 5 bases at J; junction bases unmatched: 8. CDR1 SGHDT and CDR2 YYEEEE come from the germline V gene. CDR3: CASSSAGRAKDTQYF. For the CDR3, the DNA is TGTGCCAGCAGCTCGGCCGGGAGGGCCAAAGATACGCAGTATTTT.

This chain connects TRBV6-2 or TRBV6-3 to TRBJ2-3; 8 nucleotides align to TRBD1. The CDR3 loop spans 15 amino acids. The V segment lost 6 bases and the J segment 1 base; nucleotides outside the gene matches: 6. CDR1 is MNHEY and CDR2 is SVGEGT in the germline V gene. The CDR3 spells CASSPGTGRTDTQYF. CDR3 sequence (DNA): TGTGCCAGCAGCCCGGGGACAGGCCGCACAGATACGCAGTATTTT.

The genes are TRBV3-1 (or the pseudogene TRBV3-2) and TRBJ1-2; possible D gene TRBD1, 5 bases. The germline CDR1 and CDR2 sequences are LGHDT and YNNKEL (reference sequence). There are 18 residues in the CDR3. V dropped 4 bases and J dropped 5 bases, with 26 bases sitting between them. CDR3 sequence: CASSPRIWGGPAGYGYTF. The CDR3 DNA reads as TGTGCCAGCAGCCCAAGGATCTGGGGGGGACCCGCTGGGTATGGCTACACCTTC.

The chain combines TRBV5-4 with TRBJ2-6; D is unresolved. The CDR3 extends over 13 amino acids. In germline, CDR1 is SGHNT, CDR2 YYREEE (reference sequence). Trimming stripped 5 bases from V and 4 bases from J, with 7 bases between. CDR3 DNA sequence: TGTGCCAGCAGTGGCCCAGGGGCCAACGTCCTGACTTTC. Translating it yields CASSGPGANVLTF.